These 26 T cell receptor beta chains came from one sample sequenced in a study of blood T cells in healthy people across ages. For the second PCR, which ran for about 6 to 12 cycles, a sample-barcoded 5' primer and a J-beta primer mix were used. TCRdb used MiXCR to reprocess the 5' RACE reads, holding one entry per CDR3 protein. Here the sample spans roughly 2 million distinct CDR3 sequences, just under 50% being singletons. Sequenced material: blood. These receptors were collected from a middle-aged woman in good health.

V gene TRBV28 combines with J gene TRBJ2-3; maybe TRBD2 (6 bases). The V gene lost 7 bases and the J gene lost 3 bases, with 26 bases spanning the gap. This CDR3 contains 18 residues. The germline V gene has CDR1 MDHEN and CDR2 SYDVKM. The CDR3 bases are TGTGCCAGCACCCGACTAGGTTGGGGAATAGCGTCGACAGATACGCAGTATTTT. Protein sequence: CASTRLGWGIASTDTQYF.

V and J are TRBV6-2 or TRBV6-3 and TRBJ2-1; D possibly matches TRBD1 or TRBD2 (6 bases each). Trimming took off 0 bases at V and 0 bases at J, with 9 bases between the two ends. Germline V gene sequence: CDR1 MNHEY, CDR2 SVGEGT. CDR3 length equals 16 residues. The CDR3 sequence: CASSYSRGASYNEQFF. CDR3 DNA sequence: TGTGCCAGCAGTTACTCGAGGGGGGCCTCCTACAATGAGCAGTTCTTC.

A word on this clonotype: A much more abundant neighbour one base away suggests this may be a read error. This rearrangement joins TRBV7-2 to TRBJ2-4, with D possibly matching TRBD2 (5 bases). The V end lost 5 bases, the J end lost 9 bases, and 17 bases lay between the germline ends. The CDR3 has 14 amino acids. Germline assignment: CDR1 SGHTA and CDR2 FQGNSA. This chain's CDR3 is CASSLPGMGSIQYF. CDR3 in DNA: TGTGCCAGCAGCCTCCCCGGGATGGGGTCCATTCAGTACTTC. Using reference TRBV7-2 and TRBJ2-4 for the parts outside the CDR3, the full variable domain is GAGVSQSPSNKVTEKGKDVELRCDPISGHTALYWYRQSLGQGLEFLIYFQGNSAPDKSGLPSDRFSAERTGGSVSTLTIQRTQQEDSAVYLCASSLPGMGSIQYFGAGTRLSVL.

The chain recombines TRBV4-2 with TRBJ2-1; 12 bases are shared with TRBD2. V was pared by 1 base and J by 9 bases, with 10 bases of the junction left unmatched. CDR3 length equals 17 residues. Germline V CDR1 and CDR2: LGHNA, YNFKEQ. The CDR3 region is CASSQVALAGGIGEQFF. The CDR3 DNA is TGTGCCAGCAGCCAAGTTGCCCTAGCGGGGGGGATCGGTGAGCAGTTCTTC.

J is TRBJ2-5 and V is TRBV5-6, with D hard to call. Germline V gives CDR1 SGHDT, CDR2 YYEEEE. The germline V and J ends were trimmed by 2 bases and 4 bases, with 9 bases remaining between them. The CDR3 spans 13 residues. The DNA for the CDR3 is TGTGCCAGCAGCTTCAGGTATCGAGAGACCCAGTACTTC. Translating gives CASSFRYRETQYF.

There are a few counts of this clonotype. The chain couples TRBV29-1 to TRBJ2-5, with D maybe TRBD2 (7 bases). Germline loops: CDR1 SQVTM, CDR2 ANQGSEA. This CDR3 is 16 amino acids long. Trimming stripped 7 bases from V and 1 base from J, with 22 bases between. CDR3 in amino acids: CSGRGHREGSQETQYF. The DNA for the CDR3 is TGCAGCGGCAGAGGGCACAGGGAGGGTTCCCAAGAGACCCAGTACTTC.

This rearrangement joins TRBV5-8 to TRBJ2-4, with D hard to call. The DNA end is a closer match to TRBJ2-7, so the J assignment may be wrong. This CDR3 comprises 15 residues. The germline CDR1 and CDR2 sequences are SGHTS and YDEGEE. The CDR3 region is CASSHMAALTYEQYF. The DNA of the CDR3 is TGTGCCAGCAGCCACATGGCGGCGCTTACCTACGAGCAGTACTTC.

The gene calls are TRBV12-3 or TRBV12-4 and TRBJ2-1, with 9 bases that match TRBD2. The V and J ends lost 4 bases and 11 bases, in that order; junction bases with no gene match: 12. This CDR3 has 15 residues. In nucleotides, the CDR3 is TGTGCCAGCAGTTCAGGGGCGGGGGGGCGAATACAGCAGTTCTTC. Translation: CASSSGAGGRIQQFF.

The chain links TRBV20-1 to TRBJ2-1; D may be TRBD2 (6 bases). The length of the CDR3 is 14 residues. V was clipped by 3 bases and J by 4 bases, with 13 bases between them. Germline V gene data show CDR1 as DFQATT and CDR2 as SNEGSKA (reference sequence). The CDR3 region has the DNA TGCAGTGCTAGGGCAGTGGGGGGATACAATGAGCAGTTCTTC. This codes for CSARAVGGYNEQFF.

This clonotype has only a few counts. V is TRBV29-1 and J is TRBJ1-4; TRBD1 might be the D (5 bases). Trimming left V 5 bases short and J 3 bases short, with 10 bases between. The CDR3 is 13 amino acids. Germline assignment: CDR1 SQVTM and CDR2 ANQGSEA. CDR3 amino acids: CSVSGGPNEKLFF. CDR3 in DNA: TGCAGCGTTTCGGGGGGACCTAATGAAAAACTGTTTTTT.

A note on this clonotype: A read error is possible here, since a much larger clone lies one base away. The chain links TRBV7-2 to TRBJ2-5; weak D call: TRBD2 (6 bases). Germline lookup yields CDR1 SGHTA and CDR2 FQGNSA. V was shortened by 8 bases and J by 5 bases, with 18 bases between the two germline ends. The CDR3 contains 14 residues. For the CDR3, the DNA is TGTGCCAGCGGCCACCCAGGGAGGCTCGAGACCCAGTACTTC. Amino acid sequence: CASGHPGRLETQYF.

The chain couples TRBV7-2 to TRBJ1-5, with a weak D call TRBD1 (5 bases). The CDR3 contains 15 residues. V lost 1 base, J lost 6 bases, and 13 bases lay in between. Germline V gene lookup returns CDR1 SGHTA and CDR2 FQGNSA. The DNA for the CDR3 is TGTGCCAGCAGCTTAGTCCAGGGCGTGGGTCAGCCCCAGCATTTT. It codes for CASSLVQGVGQPQHF.

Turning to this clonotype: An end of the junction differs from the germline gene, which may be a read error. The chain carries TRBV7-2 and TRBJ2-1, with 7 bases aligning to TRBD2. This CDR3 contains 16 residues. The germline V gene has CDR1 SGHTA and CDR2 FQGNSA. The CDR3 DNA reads TGTGCCAGCAGCTTAGCAGACTTAGCGGGCTACAATGAGCGGTTCTTC. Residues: CASSLADLAGYNERFF.

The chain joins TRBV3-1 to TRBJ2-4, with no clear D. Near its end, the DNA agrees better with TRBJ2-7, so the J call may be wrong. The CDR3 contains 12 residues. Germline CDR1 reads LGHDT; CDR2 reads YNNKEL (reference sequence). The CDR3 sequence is CASSQKWYEQYF. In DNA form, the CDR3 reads TGTGCCAGCAGCCAAAAGTGGTACGAGCAGTACTTC.

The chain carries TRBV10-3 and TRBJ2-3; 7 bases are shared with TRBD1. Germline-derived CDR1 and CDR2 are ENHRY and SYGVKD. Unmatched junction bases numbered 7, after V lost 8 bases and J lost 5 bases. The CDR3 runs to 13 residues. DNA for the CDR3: TGTGCCATCGCGACAGGGAGTGAAGATACGCAGTATTTT. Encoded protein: CAIATGSEDTQYF.

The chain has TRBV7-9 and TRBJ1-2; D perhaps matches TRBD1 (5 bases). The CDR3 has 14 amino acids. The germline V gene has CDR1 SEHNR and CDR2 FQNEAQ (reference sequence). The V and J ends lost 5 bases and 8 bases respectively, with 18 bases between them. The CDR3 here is CASSRLRGTSGYTF. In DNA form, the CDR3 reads TGTGCCAGCAGCCGACTACGGGGCACGAGCGGCTACACCTTC.

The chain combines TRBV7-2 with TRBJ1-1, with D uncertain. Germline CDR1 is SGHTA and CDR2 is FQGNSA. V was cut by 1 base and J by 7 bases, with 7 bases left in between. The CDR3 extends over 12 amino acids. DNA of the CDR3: TGTGCCAGCAGCTTAGGGCGAAATGAAGCTTTCTTT. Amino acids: CASSLGRNEAFF.

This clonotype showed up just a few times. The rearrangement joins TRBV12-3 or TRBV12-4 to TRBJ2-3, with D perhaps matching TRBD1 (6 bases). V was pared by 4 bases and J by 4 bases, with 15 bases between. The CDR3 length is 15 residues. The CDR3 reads CASSSPRGGSDTQYF. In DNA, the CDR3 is TGTGCCAGCAGTTCCCCGCGAGGGGGATCAGATACGCAGTATTTT.

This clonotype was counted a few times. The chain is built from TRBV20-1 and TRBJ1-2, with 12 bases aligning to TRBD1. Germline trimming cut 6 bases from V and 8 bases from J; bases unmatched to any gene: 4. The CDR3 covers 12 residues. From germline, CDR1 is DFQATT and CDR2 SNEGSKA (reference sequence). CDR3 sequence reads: CSAPGTGGGYTF. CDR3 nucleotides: TGCAGTGCCCCCGGGACAGGGGGCGGCTACACCTTC.

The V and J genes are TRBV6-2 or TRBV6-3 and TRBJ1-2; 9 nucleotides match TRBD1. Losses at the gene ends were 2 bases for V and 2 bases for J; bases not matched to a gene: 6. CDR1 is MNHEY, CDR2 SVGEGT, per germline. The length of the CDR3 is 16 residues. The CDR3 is CASSYPEQGANYGYTF. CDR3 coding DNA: TGTGCCAGCAGTTACCCGGAACAGGGGGCGAACTATGGCTACACCTTC.

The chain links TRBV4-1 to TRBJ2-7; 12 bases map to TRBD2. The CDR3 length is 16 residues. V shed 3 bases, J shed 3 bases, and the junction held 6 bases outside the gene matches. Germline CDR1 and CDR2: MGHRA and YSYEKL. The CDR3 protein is CASSHRTSGIYYEQYF. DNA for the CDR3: TGCGCCAGCAGCCACCGGACTAGCGGGATTTACTACGAGCAGTACTTC.

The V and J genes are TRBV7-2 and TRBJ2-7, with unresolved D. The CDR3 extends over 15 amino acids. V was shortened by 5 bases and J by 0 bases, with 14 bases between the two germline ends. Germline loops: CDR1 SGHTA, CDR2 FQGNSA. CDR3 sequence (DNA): TGTGCCAGCAGCACCGACTGGGCTAACTCCTACGAGCAGTACTTC. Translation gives CASSTDWANSYEQYF. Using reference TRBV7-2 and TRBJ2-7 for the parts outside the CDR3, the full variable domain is GAGVSQSPSNKVTEKGKDVELRCDPISGHTALYWYRQSLGQGLEFLIYFQGNSAPDKSGLPSDRFSAERTGGSVSTLTIQRTQQEDSAVYLCASSTDWANSYEQYFGPGTRLTVT.

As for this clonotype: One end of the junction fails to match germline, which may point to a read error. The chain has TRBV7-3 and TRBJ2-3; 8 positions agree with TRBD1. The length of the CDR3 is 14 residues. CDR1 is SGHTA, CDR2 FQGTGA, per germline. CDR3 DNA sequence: TGTGCCAGCAGCTTGGGGCAGGGGGCAGATATGCAGTATTTT. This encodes CASSLGQGADMQYF. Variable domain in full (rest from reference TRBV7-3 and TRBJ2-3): GAGVSQTPSNKVTEKGKYVELRCDPISGHTALYWYRQSLGQGPEFLIYFQGTGAADDSGLPNDRFFAVRPEGSVSTLKIQRTERGDSAVYLCASSLGQGADMQYFGPGTRLTVL.

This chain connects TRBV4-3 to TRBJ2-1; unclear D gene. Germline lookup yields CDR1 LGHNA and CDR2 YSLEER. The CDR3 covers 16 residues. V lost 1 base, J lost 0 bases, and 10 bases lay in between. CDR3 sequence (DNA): TGCGCCAGCAGCCAAGCTCAGTTCGGCTCCTACAATGAGCAGTTCTTC. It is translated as CASSQAQFGSYNEQFF.

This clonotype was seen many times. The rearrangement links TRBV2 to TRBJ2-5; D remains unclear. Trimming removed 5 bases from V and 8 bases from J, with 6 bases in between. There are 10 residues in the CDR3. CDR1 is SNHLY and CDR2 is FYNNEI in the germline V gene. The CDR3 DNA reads TGTGCCAGCAGTCCAGGAACCCAGTACTTC. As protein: CASSPGTQYF. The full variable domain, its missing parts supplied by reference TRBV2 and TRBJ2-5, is EPEVTQTPSHQVTQMGQEVILRCVPISNHLYFYWYRQILGQKVEFLVSFYNNEISEKSEIFDDQFSVERPDGSNFTLKIRSTKLEDSAMYFCASSPGTQYFGPGTRLLVL.

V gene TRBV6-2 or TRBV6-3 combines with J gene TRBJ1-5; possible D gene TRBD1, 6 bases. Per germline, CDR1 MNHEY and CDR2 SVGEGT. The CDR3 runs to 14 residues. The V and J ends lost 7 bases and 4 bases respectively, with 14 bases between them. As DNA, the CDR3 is TGTGCCAGCACCTACGGGCAGGGGAATCAGCCCCAGCATTTT. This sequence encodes CASTYGQGNQPQHF.